The present TCR beta chain was sequenced within a study of T cells in Graves' hyperthyroidism and ophthalmopathy. Germline loops: CDR1 KGHDR, CDR2 SFDVKD. The CDR3 runs to 14 residues. V was clipped by 4 bases and J by 3 bases, with 10 bases between them. Researchers amplified the TCR beta CDR3 regions from RNA transcripts. Primed by the HTBI set, a first-round RT-PCR was run on the TCR CDR3. In TCRdb, the multiplex PCR reads were re-called with MiXCR into one record per CDR3 protein. This table has fewer than 800,000 distinct CDR3 sequences, about 15% appearing once. The chain is built from TRBV24-1 and TRBJ2-3; the D is unclear. The receptor was derived from a young man with Graves' hyperthyroidism. The sample consisted of blood. The CDR3 DNA reads TGTGCCACCAGTGAAGGAGTTTTGACAGATACGCAGTATTTT. Its protein product is CATSEGVLTDTQYF.